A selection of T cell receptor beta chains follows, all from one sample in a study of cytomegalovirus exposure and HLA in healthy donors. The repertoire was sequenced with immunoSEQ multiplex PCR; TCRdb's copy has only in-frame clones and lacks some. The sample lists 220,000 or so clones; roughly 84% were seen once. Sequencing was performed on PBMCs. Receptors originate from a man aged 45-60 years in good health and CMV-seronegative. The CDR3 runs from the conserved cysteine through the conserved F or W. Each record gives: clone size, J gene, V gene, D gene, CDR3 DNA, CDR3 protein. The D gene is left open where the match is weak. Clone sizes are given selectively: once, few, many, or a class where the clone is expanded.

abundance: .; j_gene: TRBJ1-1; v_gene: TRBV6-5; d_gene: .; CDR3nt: TGTGCCAGCAGTTACCTATCGCCGGGACAGAACACTGAAGCTTTCTTT; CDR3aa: CASSYLSPGQNTEAFF
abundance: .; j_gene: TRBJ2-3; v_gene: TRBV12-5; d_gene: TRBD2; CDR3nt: TGTGCTAGTGGTTTGCCCCCGATCGGACTAGCGGGAGGGGCAGATACGCAGTATTTT; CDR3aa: CASGLPPIGLAGGADTQYF
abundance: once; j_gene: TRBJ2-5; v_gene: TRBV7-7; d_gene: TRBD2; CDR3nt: TGTGCCAGCAGCCGGGGGGAAGTTGAGACCCAGTACTTC; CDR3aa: CASSRGEVETQYF
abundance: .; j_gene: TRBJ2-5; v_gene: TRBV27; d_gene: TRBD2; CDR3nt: TGTGCCAGCAGTGAGACTAGCGGGAGGGGGAGGAAAGAGACCCAGTACTTC; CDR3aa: CASSETSGRGRKETQYF
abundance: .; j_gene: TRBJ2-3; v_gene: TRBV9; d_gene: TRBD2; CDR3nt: TGTGCCAGCAGCGTAGGTTCCTGGGGACTAGCGGGGACGATAGATACGCAGTATTTT; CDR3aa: CASSVGSWGLAGTIDTQYF
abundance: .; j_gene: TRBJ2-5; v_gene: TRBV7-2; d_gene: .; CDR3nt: TGTGCCAGCAGCTCCTATAGCGCTGCCCAAGAGACCCAGTACTTC; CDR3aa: CASSSYSAAQETQYF
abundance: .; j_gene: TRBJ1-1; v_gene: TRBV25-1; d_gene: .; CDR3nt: TGTGCCAGCAGGCCCGGGATGAACACTGAAGCTTTCTTT; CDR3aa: CASRPGMNTEAFF
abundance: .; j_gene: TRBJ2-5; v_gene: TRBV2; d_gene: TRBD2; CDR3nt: TGTGCCAGCATGCTCGCGGGAGGATCCCAAGAGACCCAGTACTTC; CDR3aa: CASMLAGGSQETQYF
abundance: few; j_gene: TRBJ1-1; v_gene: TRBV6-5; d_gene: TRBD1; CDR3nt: TGTGCCAGCAGTTACTCGAGCGGACAGGGCACTGAAGCTTTCTTT; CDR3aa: CASSYSSGQGTEAFF
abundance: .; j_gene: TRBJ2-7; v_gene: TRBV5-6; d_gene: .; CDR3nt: TGTGCCAGCAGTTTAGGGACACCGTACGAGCAGTACTTC; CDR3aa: CASSLGTPYEQYF
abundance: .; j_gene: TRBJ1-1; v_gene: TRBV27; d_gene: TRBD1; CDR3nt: TGTGCCAGCAGTCACAGGGGTACTGAAGCTTTCTTT; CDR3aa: CASSHRGTEAFF
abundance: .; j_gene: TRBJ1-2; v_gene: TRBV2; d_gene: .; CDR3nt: TGTGCCAGCCGACCCAGGGGAGTCAGGGTTGGGGGCTACACCTTC; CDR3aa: CASRPRGVRVGGYTF
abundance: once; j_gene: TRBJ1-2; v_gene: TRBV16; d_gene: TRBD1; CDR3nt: TGTGCCAGCAGTCGAGACAGGGGCTATGGCTACACCTTC; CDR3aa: CASSRDRGYGYTF
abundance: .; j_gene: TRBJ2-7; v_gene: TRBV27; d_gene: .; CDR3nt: TGTGCCAGCAGTTTAGGGTCGAACAGACACTACGAGCAGTACTTC; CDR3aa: CASSLGSNRHYEQYF
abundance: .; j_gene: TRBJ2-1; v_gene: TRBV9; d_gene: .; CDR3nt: TGTGCCAGCAGCGTAGAAGCGGTTCCCTACAATGAGCAGTTCTTC; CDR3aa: CASSVEAVPYNEQFF
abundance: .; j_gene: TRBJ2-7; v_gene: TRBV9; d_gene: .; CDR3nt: TGTGCCAGCAGTAGGAATGTTGGGGCTAGCGCCTACGAGCAGTACTTC; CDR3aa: CASSRNVGASAYEQYF
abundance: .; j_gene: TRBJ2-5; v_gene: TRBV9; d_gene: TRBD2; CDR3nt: TGTGCCAGCAGCCCTCTCCGGGAGGGTGGAGAGACCCAGTACTTC; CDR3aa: CASSPLREGGETQYF
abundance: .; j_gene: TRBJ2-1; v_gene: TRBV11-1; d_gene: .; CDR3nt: TGTGCCAGCAGCTTAGACCTCCAGGTTTACAATGAGCAGTTCTTC; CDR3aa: CASSLDLQVYNEQFF
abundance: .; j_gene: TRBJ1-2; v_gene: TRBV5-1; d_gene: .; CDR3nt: TGCGCCAGCAGCCTGCAGGGCGACGGCTACACCTTC; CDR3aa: CASSLQGDGYTF
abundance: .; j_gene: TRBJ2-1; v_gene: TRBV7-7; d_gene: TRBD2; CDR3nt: TGTGCCAGCAGCTGGGCGGGGGGAGGAACCTACAATGAGCAGTTCTTC; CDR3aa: CASSWAGGGTYNEQFF
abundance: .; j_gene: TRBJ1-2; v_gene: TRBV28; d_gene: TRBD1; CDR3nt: TGTGCCAGCATTTCCGGGACAGACTATGGCTACACCTTC; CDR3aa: CASISGTDYGYTF
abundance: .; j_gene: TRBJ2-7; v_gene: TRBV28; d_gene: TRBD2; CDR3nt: TGTGCCAGCAGCTGGACTAGCGCGATCTACGAGCAGTACTTC; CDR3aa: CASSWTSAIYEQYF
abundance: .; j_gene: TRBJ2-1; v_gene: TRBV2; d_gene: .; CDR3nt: TGTGCCAGCAGTGCCGAGTCGAATGAGCAGTTCTTC; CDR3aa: CASSAESNEQFF
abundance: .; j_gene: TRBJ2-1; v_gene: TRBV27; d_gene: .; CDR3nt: TGTGCCAGCAGTAATGGGGACTCCCGTCCCTACAATGAGCAGTTCTTC; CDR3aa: CASSNGDSRPYNEQFF
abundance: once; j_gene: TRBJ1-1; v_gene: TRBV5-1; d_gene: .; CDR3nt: TGCGCCAGCAGCTTGATGTTCGAGACTGAAGCTTTCTTT; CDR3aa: CASSLMFETEAFF
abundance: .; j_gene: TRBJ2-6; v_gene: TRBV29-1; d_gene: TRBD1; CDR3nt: TGCAGCGTTGTAGAGACAGGGAGCACTGGGGCCAACGTCCTGACTTTC; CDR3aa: CSVVETGSTGANVLTF
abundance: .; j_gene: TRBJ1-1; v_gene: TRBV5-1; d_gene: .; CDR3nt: TGCGCCAGCAGCCCCTGGACTGTAGGGTTGGAAGCTTTCTTT; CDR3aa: CASSPWTVGLEAFF
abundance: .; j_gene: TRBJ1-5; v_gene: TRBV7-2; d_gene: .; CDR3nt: TGTGCCAGCAGCCTGGGTGTGGGCATCCTCAATCAGCCCCAGCATTTT; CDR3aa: CASSLGVGILNQPQHF
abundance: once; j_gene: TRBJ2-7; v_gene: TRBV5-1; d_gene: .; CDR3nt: TGCGCCAGCAGCTTGTTACAGGGTTCCTACGAGCAGTACTTC; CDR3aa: CASSLLQGSYEQYF
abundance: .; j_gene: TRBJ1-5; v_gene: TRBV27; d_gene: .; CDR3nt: TGTGCCAGCAGCCTTGGGGGGGCGCAAGGACAGCCCCAGCATTTT; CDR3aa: CASSLGGAQGQPQHF
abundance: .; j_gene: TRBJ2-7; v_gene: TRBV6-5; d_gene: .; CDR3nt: TGTGCCAGCGGCCAGGCAGGGAACTCCTACGAGCAGTACTTC; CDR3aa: CASGQAGNSYEQYF
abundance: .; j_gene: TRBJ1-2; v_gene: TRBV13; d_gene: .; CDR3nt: TGTGCCAGCAGCTTAGGTGGGGCAGGGCATGGCTACACCTTC; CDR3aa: CASSLGGAGHGYTF
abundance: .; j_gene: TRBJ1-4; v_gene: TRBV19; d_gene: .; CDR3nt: TGTGCCAGTAGTCGGGCAACTAATGAAAAACTGTTTTTT; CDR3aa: CASSRATNEKLFF
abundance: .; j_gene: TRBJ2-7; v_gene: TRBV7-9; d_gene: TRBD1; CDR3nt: TGTGCCAGCAGCTCAGCCAGGACAGGGGGGAGGGAGCAGTACTTC; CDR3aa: CASSSARTGGREQYF
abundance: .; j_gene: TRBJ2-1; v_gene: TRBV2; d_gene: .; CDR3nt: TGTGCCAGTCAACCCCGGATGAGGTACAATGAGCAGTTCTTC; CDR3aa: CASQPRMRYNEQFF
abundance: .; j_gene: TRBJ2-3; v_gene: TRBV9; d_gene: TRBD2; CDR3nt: TGTGCCAGCAGCGTAGGCGATAAGGGGGGACTAGCGGGAGGTCGCACAGATACGCAGTATTTT; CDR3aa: CASSVGDKGGLAGGRTDTQYF
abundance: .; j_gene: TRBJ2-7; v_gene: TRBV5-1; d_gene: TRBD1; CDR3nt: TGCGCCAGCAGCTTGGTGACAGGGGGCGAGCAGTACTTC; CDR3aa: CASSLVTGGEQYF
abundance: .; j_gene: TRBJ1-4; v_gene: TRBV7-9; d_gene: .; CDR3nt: TGTGCCAGCAGCTTCTGGCCAACAACTAATGAAAAACTGTTTTTT; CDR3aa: CASSFWPTTNEKLFF
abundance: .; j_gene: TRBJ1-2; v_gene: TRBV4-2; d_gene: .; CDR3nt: TGTGCCAGCAGCCAAGATAGGGGCAGATCTTATGGCTACACCTTC; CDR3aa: CASSQDRGRSYGYTF
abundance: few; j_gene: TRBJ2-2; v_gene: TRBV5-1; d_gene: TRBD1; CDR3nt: TGCGCCAGCAGCTTCCGGACAGGGCGAACCGGGGAGCTGTTTTTT; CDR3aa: CASSFRTGRTGELFF
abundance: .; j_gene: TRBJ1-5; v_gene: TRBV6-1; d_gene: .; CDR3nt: TGTGCCAGCACCTTCAGGTCAGCCAATCAGCCCCAGCATTTT; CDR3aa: CASTFRSANQPQHF